The rows below give T cell receptor beta chains drawn from one sample of a study of blood T cell repertoires in COVID-19. Some clones are missing from TCRdb's copy, which holds only in-frame ones; the method was immunoSEQ multiplex PCR. The profile covers 250,000 to 400,000 clones, with roughly 90% appearing a single time and roughly 2.9% taken by the ten largest. Sequencing was done on a sample of peripheral blood. The receptors were sampled from a woman aged 30 to 39 with COVID-19, enrolled during active disease. Each CDR3 is given with its conserved first and last residue. A D gene is named only where the DNA matches it firmly. Rows give clone size only sometimes, using once, few, many, or a class for an expanded clone.

d_call,v_call,clone_size,j_call,cdr3_aa,cdr3_nt
TRBD1,TRBV7-3,-,TRBJ1-1,CASSLNEGGNTEAFF,TGTGCCAGCAGCTTAAATGAAGGGGGCAACACTGAAGCTTTCTTT
-,TRBV2,-,TRBJ1-1,CATSGDTEAFF,TGTGCCACCTCAGGGGACACTGAAGCTTTCTTT
-,TRBV6-5,-,TRBJ1-2,CASSPLVSYGYTF,TGTGCCAGCAGTCCCCTGGTCAGCTATGGCTACACCTTC
TRBD2,TRBV2,-,TRBJ2-1,CASRGGLERRNEQFF,TGTGCCAGCAGGGGGGGACTAGAGAGGCGCAATGAGCAGTTCTTC
-,TRBV5-1,once,TRBJ1-5,CASSWPEQPQHF,TGCGCCAGCAGCTGGCCAGAACAGCCCCAGCATTTT
-,TRBV10-1,-,TRBJ1-4,CASKPGDEKLFF,TGCGCCAGCAAACCAGGGGACGAAAAACTGTTTTTT
-,TRBV7-9,-,TRBJ1-1,CASSFGRGGMNTEAFF,TGTGCCAGCAGCTTTGGGAGGGGGGGCATGAACACTGAAGCTTTCTTT
TRBD2,TRBV19,once,TRBJ2-1,CASSDAGGPYNEQFF,TGTGCCAGTAGTGATGCGGGAGGGCCCTACAATGAGCAGTTCTTC
TRBD1,TRBV5-6,-,TRBJ1-1,CASSFGTGKIRGTEAFF,TGTGCCAGCAGCTTCGGGACAGGGAAGATCCGAGGCACTGAAGCTTTCTTT
-,TRBV4-1,-,TRBJ1-5,CASSRLNSNQPQHF,TGCGCCAGCAGCCGACTAAATAGCAATCAGCCCCAGCATTTT
TRBD1,TRBV15,-,TRBJ1-5,CATNDRTGNQPQHF,TGTGCCACCAACGACAGGACAGGGAATCAGCCCCAGCATTTT
-,TRBV28,-,TRBJ2-3,CASSRQTRSQYF,TGTGCCAGCAGTAGACAGACCCGATCGCAGTATTTT
TRBD1,TRBV18,-,TRBJ1-4,CASSGTGEEKLFF,TGTGCCAGCTCTGGGACAGGGGAAGAAAAACTGTTTTTT
-,TRBV28,-,TRBJ1-5,CASQGSNQPQHF,TGTGCCAGTCAGGGTAGCAATCAGCCCCAGCATTTT
-,TRBV28,-,TRBJ1-4,CASSWEGRRNEKLFF,TGTGCCAGCAGTTGGGAGGGACGGCGTAATGAAAAACTGTTTTTT
-,TRBV6-6,once,TRBJ1-2,CASSYLRQGMSGYTF,TGTGCCAGCAGTTACCTTCGTCAGGGGATGAGTGGCTACACCTTC
-,TRBV3-1/TRBV3-2,-,TRBJ1-1,CASSHAPRYTEAFF,TGTGCCAGCAGCCATGCTCCCAGGTACACTGAAGCTTTCTTT
-,TRBV29-1,-,TRBJ2-1,CSARDSTRANEQFF,TGCAGCGCCCGGGACTCCACAAGAGCCAATGAGCAGTTCTTC
-,TRBV19,-,TRBJ1-2,CASSIEHVYGYTF,TGTGCCAGTAGTATAGAACACGTCTATGGCTACACCTTC
-,TRBV10-2,-,TRBJ1-1,CASSDTATVRNEAFF,TGCGCCAGCAGTGACACTGCGACAGTCCGGAATGAAGCTTTCTTT
-,TRBV4-1,-,TRBJ2-7,CASSQDSGYEQYF,TGCGCCAGCAGCCAAGATTCCGGCTACGAGCAGTACTTC
-,TRBV6-5,-,TRBJ1-5,CASSYDSNSNQPQHF,TGTGCCAGCAGTTACGACAGCAATAGCAATCAGCCCCAGCATTTT
-,TRBV28,-,TRBJ2-7,CASRVSQGYEQYF,TGTGCCAGCAGGGTCTCACAGGGCTACGAGCAGTACTTC
TRBD1,TRBV30,-,TRBJ1-4,CAWRGDRNEKLFF,TGTGCCTGGAGGGGGGACAGAAACGAAAAACTGTTTTTT
-,TRBV3-1/TRBV3-2,-,TRBJ1-3,CASSQPLTGNGNTIYF,TGTGCCAGCAGCCAACCCCTTACAGGGAACGGAAACACCATATATTTT
TRBD1,TRBV7-3,-,TRBJ2-1,CASSSGTGYNEQFF,TGTGCCAGCAGCTCCGGGACAGGCTACAATGAGCAGTTCTTC
TRBD2,TRBV27,-,TRBJ2-5,CASSYRAGVGETQYF,TGTGCCAGCAGTTACAGAGCGGGAGTCGGCGAGACCCAGTACTTC
TRBD1,TRBV28,-,TRBJ1-6,CASRDSIGTNSPLHF,TGTGCCAGCCGGGACAGCATCGGAACAAATTCACCCCTCCACTTT
-,TRBV5-1,-,TRBJ2-7,CASSLNRDTYTYEQYF,TGCGCCAGCAGCTTAAACCGGGACACGTACACCTACGAGCAGTACTTC
-,TRBV6-6,many,TRBJ1-2,CASSYSGEDYGYTF,TGTGCCAGCAGTTACTCGGGGGAGGACTATGGCTACACCTTC
-,TRBV9,-,TRBJ1-1,CASSPETRNTEAFF,TGTGCCAGCAGTCCTGAAACCAGGAACACTGAAGCTTTCTTT
-,TRBV9,-,TRBJ1-6,CASSPTLDSRGSPLHF,TGTGCCAGCAGCCCGACCCTGGACAGTCGGGGTTCACCCCTCCACTTT
TRBD1,TRBV5-4,-,TRBJ1-1,CASSSPTGSNTEAFF,TGTGCCAGCAGCTCCCCGACAGGGTCAAATACTGAAGCTTTCTTT
-,TRBV5-8,-,TRBJ2-7,CASSLDLEQYF,TGTGCCAGCAGCTTGGATCTCGAGCAGTACTTC
TRBD2,TRBV6-2/TRBV6-3,-,TRBJ2-1,CASSSLLAGQFF,TGTGCCAGCAGCTCGCTACTAGCGGGGCAGTTCTTC
TRBD2,TRBV18,-,TRBJ2-3,CASSPPGTITDTQYF,TGTGCCAGCTCACCACCCGGGACTATCACAGATACGCAGTATTTT
-,TRBV2,-,TRBJ2-5,CASFRGNQETQYF,TGTGCCAGTTTTCGAGGGAACCAAGAGACCCAGTACTTC
-,TRBV10-1,-,TRBJ2-1,CAGKPRNEQFF,TGCGCCGGCAAGCCCCGCAATGAGCAGTTCTTC
-,TRBV2,many,TRBJ2-7,CASIEGGREQYF,TGTGCCAGCATCGAAGGGGGTCGCGAGCAGTACTTC
TRBD1,TRBV11-2,-,TRBJ1-2,CASSSILDRGGLAGYTF,TGTGCCAGCAGCTCCATCCTCGACAGGGGTGGATTAGCTGGCTACACCTTC
-,TRBV3-1/TRBV3-2,-,TRBJ2-1,CASSQGGSEYNEQFF,TGTGCCAGCAGCCAAGGAGGGTCTGAATACAATGAGCAGTTCTTC
TRBD2,TRBV14,many,TRBJ2-1,CASSQDRGREDPYNEQFF,TGTGCCAGCAGCCAAGATCGCGGGCGGGAGGATCCATACAATGAGCAGTTCTTC
-,TRBV30,-,TRBJ2-1,CAWRAGSSSYNEQFF,TGTGCCTGGAGGGCAGGGTCGAGCTCCTACAATGAGCAGTTCTTC
TRBD2,TRBV19,once,TRBJ2-3,CASSKRTSAGATDTQYF,TGTGCCAGTAGTAAGAGGACTAGCGCAGGGGCCACAGATACGCAGTATTTT
-,TRBV10-2,-,TRBJ1-6,CATLQEWNSPLHF,TGCGCCACCTTACAGGAATGGAATTCACCCCTCCACTTT
-,TRBV4-1,-,TRBJ1-1,CASSQDLPNTEAFF,TGCGCCAGCAGCCAAGATCTACCGAACACTGAAGCTTTCTTT